The 24 T cell receptor beta chains presented below share a single source sample, sequenced in a study of graft-versus-host responses after intestinal transplantation. Measured with immunoSEQ multiplex PCR; TCRdb has only the in-frame clones, and not every one. The data show over 80,000 clones, with 86% seen just once and 1.4% to 1.5% held by the top ten. This material consisted of PBMCs, taken 255 days after intestinal transplant. These TCRs come from a human patient who received an intestinal transplant, so some T cells may come from the graft donor.

The chain combines TRBV5-6 with TRBJ1-1; D ambiguous. Germline lookup yields CDR1 SGHDT and CDR2 YYEEEE. CDR3 length: 14 residues. V lost 0 bases and J lost 1, with 7 bases in between. CDR3 coding DNA: TGTGCCAGCAGCTTGGCCGGAAAGAACACTGAAGCTTTCTTT. This codes for CASSLAGKNTEAFF.

J is TRBJ2-3 and V is TRBV6-4; 10 bases fit TRBD2. After removal of 6 bases from V and 5 bases from J, the junction contained 8 bases not matched to a gene. The CDR3 has 15 amino acids. Germline loops: CDR1 MRHNA, CDR2 SNTAGT. The CDR3 reads CASSESGGAGDTQYF. CDR3 DNA sequence: TGTGCCAGCAGCGAAAGCGGGGGGGCCGGAGATACGCAGTATTTT.

The chain carries TRBV15 and TRBJ2-5; D unclear. Germline-derived CDR1 and CDR2 are LNHNV and YYDKDF (reference sequence). The CDR3 contains 15 residues. Deletions cut 2 bases from V and 1 base from J, with 11 bases between. The CDR3 region is CATSRLRELQETQYF. The CDR3 DNA follows: TGTGCCACCAGCAGATTAAGGGAACTCCAAGAGACCCAGTACTTC.

The gene calls are TRBV10-3 and TRBJ1-5; possible D gene TRBD1, 5 bases. The CDR3 totals 15 residues. CDR1 ENHRY and CDR2 SYGVKD come from the germline V gene. Trimming took 2 bases from V and 8 from J, leaving 16 bases between them. This CDR3 is CAISEEAGMGEPQHF. The CDR3 DNA is TGTGCCATCAGTGAGGAGGCGGGGATGGGGGAGCCCCAGCATTTT.

This chain uses TRBV19 with TRBJ1-2; TRBD1 might be the D (5 bases). The CDR3 is made up of 15 amino acids. Germline V gives CDR1 LNHDA, CDR2 SQIVND (reference sequence). Trimming removed 1 base from V and 7 bases from J, with 16 bases in between. The CDR3 coding sequence is TGTGCCAGTAGTATAGCCGGGGGTAGGGGCTCTGGCTACACCTTC. It translates to CASSIAGGRGSGYTF.

The V call is TRBV19, the J call TRBJ2-3, with 9 bases lining up with TRBD2. CDR1 is LNHDA, CDR2 SQIVND, per germline (reference sequence). This CDR3 has 14 amino acids. J lost 10 bases, V lost 4 bases, and 9 bases had no gene match. The CDR3 DNA follows: TGTGCCAGTAGTACACCCCGGGAGCGGGGGGCGCAGTATTTT. Encoded protein: CASSTPRERGAQYF.

In its sample, this clone ranks as medium-sized. The sample holds other DNA sequences that translate to the same CDR3. The genes are TRBV5-5 and TRBJ1-4; D remains unclear. CDR3 length: 12 amino acids. The V gene lost 0 bases and the J gene lost 4 bases, with 1 base spanning the gap. Germline V gene data show CDR1 as SGHKS and CDR2 as YYEKEE (reference sequence). The CDR3, as DNA: TGTGCCAGCAGCTTGGATAATGAAAAACTGTTTTTT. Translating gives CASSLDNEKLFF.

The chain has TRBV4-1 and TRBJ2-3, with TRBD2 identical over 8 bases. CDR3 length equals 14 residues. The germline gives CDR1 MGHRA, CDR2 YSYEKL. V gave up 3 bases and J gave up 5 bases; unmatched junction bases: 4. For the CDR3, the DNA is TGCGCCAGCAGCCAGGTCGGGGGGGTAGATACGCAGTATTTT. Amino acids: CASSQVGGVDTQYF.

The chain joins TRBV6-1 to TRBJ1-2; 8 nucleotides align to TRBD1. V was clipped by 6 bases and J by 3 bases; unmatched bases: 3. Germline V lookup: CDR1 MNHNS, CDR2 SASEGT. This CDR3 is built from 13 residues. The DNA for the CDR3 is TGTGCCAGCAGACCGGGACAGGACTATGGCTACACCTTC. It specifies CASRPGQDYGYTF.

V and J are TRBV6-1 and TRBJ2-3; D uncertain. The CDR3 has 15 residues. Trimming took off 3 bases at V and 0 bases at J, with 10 bases between the two ends. CDR1 MNHNS and CDR2 SASEGT come from the germline V gene. CDR3 loop: CASSEMAISTDTQYF. As DNA, the CDR3 is TGTGCCAGCAGTGAGATGGCAATAAGCACAGATACGCAGTATTTT.

A few counts support this clone. The chain uses TRBV5-8 and TRBJ2-7, with a tentative D call TRBD2 (6 bases). Germline CDR1 reads SGHTS; CDR2 reads YDEGEE. The CDR3 loop spans 17 amino acids. The V end lost 1 base, the J end lost 5 bases, and 22 bases lay between the germline ends. CDR3 nucleotide sequence: TGTGCCAGCAGCTTGACGGGAGAAGTCCCCCCTGAGAACGAGCAGTACTTC. Translation gives CASSLTGEVPPENEQYF.

The chain carries TRBV18 and TRBJ2-5, with D possibly matching TRBD1 (5 bases). The CDR3 is 15 residues long. V was cut by 2 bases and J by 3 bases, with 13 bases left in between. In germline, CDR1 is KGHSH, CDR2 LQKENI. The CDR3 DNA sequence: TGTGCCAGCTCACCAAGGGGCGGTGTGGAAGAGACCCAGTACTTC. It specifies CASSPRGGVEETQYF.

This clone was counted once. The chain combines TRBV10-3 with TRBJ2-5; the D gene is possibly TRBD2 (5 bases). V gave up 6 bases and J gave up 0 bases, with 11 bases separating them. Germline V lookup: CDR1 ENHRY, CDR2 SYGVKD. The CDR3 spans 14 residues. CDR3 in DNA: TGTGCCATCAGGCAGACGGGGAACCAAGAGACCCAGTACTTC. Translated, it gives CAIRQTGNQETQYF.

The gene calls are TRBV13 and TRBJ2-7, with 8 bases fitting TRBD2. The V gene end was trimmed by 2 bases and the J gene end by 3 bases; junction bases not matched to a gene: 12. CDR1 is PRHDT and CDR2 is FYEKMQ in the germline V gene (reference sequence). This CDR3 spans 17 amino acids. In nucleotides, the CDR3 is TGTGCCAGCAGCTTATCCCAGCGGGGGAACGTCGTCTACGAGCAGTACTTC. Translation gives CASSLSQRGNVVYEQYF.

This clone rates as medium-sized. V is TRBV28 and J is TRBJ1-4; 8 bases fit TRBD1. CDR1 is MDHEN, CDR2 SYDVKM, per germline. This CDR3 has 16 residues. V dropped 4 bases and J dropped 5; count of bases not matched to a gene: 9. The CDR3 loop reads CASSSPDRGGNEKLFF. The CDR3 DNA reads TGTGCCAGCAGTTCTCCTGACAGGGGTGGGAATGAAAAACTGTTTTTT.

Details on this clone: A junction boundary mismatches the germline segment, possibly from a read error. The V and J genes are TRBV14 and TRBJ1-1; a weak D match, TRBD1 (5 bases). The CDR3 extends over 11 amino acids. Germline V gene lookup returns CDR1 SGHDN and CDR2 FVKESK. The DNA of the CDR3 is TGTGCCAGCAGCTTCGGGACTGGAGCTTTCTTT. Translation gives CASSFGTGAFF. Full variable domain (rest looked up from reference TRBV14 and TRBJ1-1): EAGVTQFPSHSVIEKGQTVTLRCDPISGHDNLYWYRRVMGKEIKFLLHFVKESKQDESGMPNNRFLAERTGGTYSTLKVQPAELEDSGVYFCASSFGTGAFFGQGTRLTVV.

The rearrangement links TRBV5-1 to TRBJ2-5; 9 bases fit TRBD2. J lost 5 bases, V lost 0 bases, and 5 bases had no gene match. This CDR3 is built from 15 residues. Germline V gene data show CDR1 as SGHRS and CDR2 as YFSETQ. Here the CDR3 DNA reads TGCGCCAGCAGCTTGGGGTCTAGCGGGGCCGAGACCCAGTACTTC. It encodes CASSLGSSGAETQYF.

The chain uses TRBV5-1 and TRBJ2-3; 12 bases are shared with TRBD2. Germline trimming cut 0 bases from V and 3 bases from J; bases unmatched to any gene: 5. This CDR3 is built from 17 residues. Germline-derived CDR1 and CDR2 are SGHRS and YFSETQ. The DNA for the CDR3 is TGCGCCAGCAGCTTGGGGGTGACTAGCGGGAGTACAGATACGCAGTATTTT. As protein: CASSLGVTSGSTDTQYF.

This clone was seen only a few times. This CDR3 is CASQGQGAYNEQFF. CDR3 coding DNA: TGTGCCAGCCAGGGACAGGGGGCTTACAATGAGCAGTTCTTC. The chain recombines TRBV6-1 with TRBJ2-1; 12 positions agree with TRBD1. V was clipped by 8 bases and J by 4 bases; unmatched bases: 3. This CDR3 is built from 14 residues. In germline, CDR1 is MNHNS, CDR2 SASEGT.

The chain is built from TRBV9 and TRBJ2-4, with 9 bases lining up with TRBD1. V dropped 3 bases and J dropped 8; count of bases not matched to a gene: 3. In germline, CDR1 is SGDLS, CDR2 YYNGEE. The CDR3 contains 13 residues. CDR3 coding DNA: TGTGCCAGCAGCGCACAGGGGGCGGACATTCAGTACTTC. It encodes CASSAQGADIQYF.

The chain links TRBV18 to TRBJ2-2; either TRBD1 or TRBD2 may fit D (5 bases each). V was cut by 6 bases and J by 3 bases, with 14 bases left in between. Germline V lookup: CDR1 KGHSH, CDR2 LQKENI. The CDR3 consists of 15 residues. CDR3 nucleotides: TGTGCCAGCTCTCGCCTGGGACCAGACACCGGGGAGCTGTTTTTT. This encodes CASSRLGPDTGELFF.

This clone has only a few counts. The chain joins TRBV30 to TRBJ1-6; D unclear. V lost 2 bases and J lost 10, with 9 bases in between. Germline CDR1 reads GTSNPN; CDR2 reads SVGIG (reference sequence). The CDR3 totals 12 residues. The CDR3, as DNA: TGTGCCTGGAGTCACCAAGGGTCACCCCTCCACTTT. Its translation: CAWSHQGSPLHF.

This sequence joins TRBV9 and TRBJ2-2; TRBD1 agrees at 7 bases. The J segment lost 9 bases and the V segment lost 3 bases, leaving 14 bases of the junction unmatched. The CDR3 is made up of 16 amino acids. Germline lookup yields CDR1 SGDLS and CDR2 YYNGEE. The CDR3 coding sequence is TGTGCCAGCAGCGCCCATTCTACAGGGGTAGTACGGGAGCTGTTTTTT. This translates into CASSAHSTGVVRELFF.

The chain carries TRBV5-1 and TRBJ2-7; perhaps TRBD2 as D (6 bases). The CDR3 sequence is 13 residues long. Per germline, CDR1 SGHRS and CDR2 YFSETQ. V was pared by 3 bases and J by 5 bases, with 12 bases between. The CDR3 DNA reads as TGCGCCAGCAGCTGGGGTGGACTAAACGAGCAGTACTTC. Its protein product is CASSWGGLNEQYF.